These 13 T cell receptor beta chains originate from one sample sequenced in a study of CD8 T cells in Susac syndrome. With random hexamers, reverse transcription was performed on roughly 0.5 to 1 ug of RNA. From the immunoSEQ multiplex PCR reads, TCRdb called clonotypes with MiXCR, one entry per CDR3 protein. The sample contains approximately 190,000 distinct CDR3 sequences, roughly 95% of which appear only once. The sequenced material came from CD4+ T cells from PBMCs. These receptors all come from a human donor with Susac syndrome.

As regards this clonotype: The junction shows a germline mismatch at one end, possibly a read error. The V gene is TRBV12-3 or TRBV12-4, the J gene TRBJ1-6; D is uncertain. This CDR3 contains 12 residues. The CDR3 sequence is CASSLATSPLHF. The CDR3 DNA is TGTGCCAGCAGTCTAGCAACTTCACCCCTCCACTTT.

This chain links TRBV7-3 with TRBJ2-7, with D maybe TRBD2 (7 bases). CDR1 is SGHTA and CDR2 is FQGTGA in the germline V gene. This CDR3 region has 15 residues. The V gene lost 5 bases and the J gene lost 1 base, with 15 bases spanning the gap. This chain's CDR3 is CASSRAAGASYEQYF. The CDR3 nucleotides are TGTGCCAGCAGCCGGGCGGCGGGGGCATCCTACGAGCAGTACTTC. Using reference TRBV7-3 and TRBJ2-7 for the parts outside the CDR3, the full variable domain is GAGVSQTPSNKVTEKGKYVELRCDPISGHTALYWYRQSLGQGPEFLIYFQGTGAADDSGLPNDRFFAVRPEGSVSTLKIQRTERGDSAVYLCASSRAAGASYEQYFGPGTRLTVT.

The chain combines TRBV7-9 with TRBJ2-3; D is unclear. The germline CDR1 and CDR2 sequences are SEHNR and FQNEAQ (reference sequence). The V end lost 3 bases, the J end lost 3 bases, and 10 bases lay between the germline ends. The length of the CDR3 is 14 residues. CDR3 region: CASSLGAATDTQYF. CDR3 coding DNA: TGTGCCAGCAGCTTGGGTGCAGCTACAGATACGCAGTATTTT. Full variable domain (rest looked up from reference TRBV7-9 and TRBJ2-3): DTGVSQNPRHKITKRGQNVTFRCDPISEHNRLYWYRQTLGQGPEFLTYFQNEAQLEKSRLLSDRFSAERPKGSFSTLEIQRTEQGDSAMYLCASSLGAATDTQYFGPGTRLTVL.

This chain uses TRBV5-4 with TRBJ2-3; D remains ambiguous. The germline V and J ends were trimmed by 6 bases and 0 bases, with 11 bases remaining between them. The CDR3 is 14 residues long. The germline CDR1 and CDR2 sequences are SGHNT and YYREEE (reference sequence). The chain's CDR3 is CASNLVGSTDTQYF. The CDR3 DNA reads as TGTGCCAGCAACCTGGTGGGTAGCACAGATACGCAGTATTTT.

This sequence joins TRBV7-8 and TRBJ2-7; D is unclear. V was cut by 1 base and J by 3 bases, with 13 bases left in between. This CDR3 comprises 15 residues. Looked up from germline, CDR1 is SGHVS and CDR2 is FQNEAQ. This CDR3 reads CASSLVATDGYEQYF. In DNA form, the CDR3 reads TGTGCCAGCAGCTTAGTGGCTACCGACGGCTACGAGCAGTACTTC.

This chain connects TRBV27 to TRBJ1-6; D perhaps matches TRBD1 (6 bases). Germline V gene lookup returns CDR1 MNHEY and CDR2 SMNVEV (reference sequence). There are 16 residues in the CDR3. Trimming took 6 bases from V and 4 from J, leaving 16 bases between them. CDR3 bases: TGTGCCAGCAGAGAGACAGGCCCTCTTTATAATTCACCCCTCCACTTT. The encoded protein is CASRETGPLYNSPLHF.

This chain connects TRBV30 to TRBJ2-1, with no clear D. Germline V CDR1 and CDR2: GTSNPN, SVGIG (reference sequence). Trimming shortened V by 0 bases and J by 1 base, and 4 bases separated the two germline ends. The CDR3 totals 13 residues. This chain's CDR3 is CAWSVNSYNEQFF. CDR3 nucleotide sequence: TGTGCCTGGAGTGTTAATTCCTACAATGAGCAGTTCTTC.

The chain employs TRBV6-2 or TRBV6-3 and TRBJ2-4; 7 bases fit TRBD1. The CDR3 spans 18 residues. CDR1 and CDR2 (germline): MNHEY, SVGEGT. J was trimmed by 6 bases and V by 3 bases; bases with no gene match: 17. CDR3 DNA sequence: TGTGCCAGCAGTTATCCCAGGACAGGCCCGCGTGTAGTAAACATTCAGTACTTC. It is translated as CASSYPRTGPRVVNIQYF.

The V call is TRBV7-8, the J call TRBJ2-5; 9 bases are shared with TRBD2. Germline V lookup: CDR1 SGHVS, CDR2 FQNEAQ. This CDR3 is 14 amino acids long. With 5 bases clipped from V and 5 bases from J, the junction kept 6 bases outside the gene matches. The CDR3 reads CASSRRGGLETQYF. In DNA form, the CDR3 reads TGTGCCAGCAGCCGGCGGGGGGGCCTGGAGACCCAGTACTTC.

This clonotype was picked up one time. V usage is TRBV3-1 and J usage is TRBJ1-5; 10 bases map to TRBD1. CDR3 length: 14 residues. Germline CDR1 and CDR2: LGHDT and YNNKEL (reference sequence). With V trimmed by 5 bases and J by 5 bases, 3 bases remained unmatched. CDR3 sequence: CASSYGTGDQPQHF. The CDR3 nucleotides read TGTGCCAGCAGCTATGGGACAGGGGATCAGCCCCAGCATTTT.

The chain uses TRBV6-6 and TRBJ2-1, with 11 bases matching TRBD1. V lost 5 bases, J lost 5 bases, and 5 bases stayed unmatched. Germline V gives CDR1 MNHNY, CDR2 SVGAGI (reference sequence). The CDR3 is 15 amino acids. The CDR3 sequence: CASSSRDRGDNEQFF. Written as DNA, the CDR3 is TGTGCCAGCAGTAGCCGGGACAGGGGGGACAATGAGCAGTTCTTC.

The chain is built from TRBV30 and TRBJ2-3; 8 bases fit TRBD1. The V gene end was trimmed by 2 bases and the J gene end by 2 bases; junction bases not matched to a gene: 9. Germline CDR1 GTSNPN, CDR2 SVGIG (reference sequence). The CDR3 covers 16 residues. The CDR3, as DNA: TGTGCCTGGAGTTTAGGGGGGACAGGCCCCACAGATACGCAGTATTTT. It is translated as CAWSLGGTGPTDTQYF.

CDR3 DNA: TGTGCCTGGAGCCGTGGACAGGGGGACTCCTACGAGCAGTACTTC. Its protein is CAWSRGQGDSYEQYF. This chain connects TRBV30 to TRBJ2-7; TRBD1 matches at 10 bases. CDR3 size: 15 residues. Germline V gene lookup returns CDR1 GTSNPN and CDR2 SVGIG (reference sequence). With 3 bases clipped from V and 0 bases from J, the junction kept 5 bases outside the gene matches.